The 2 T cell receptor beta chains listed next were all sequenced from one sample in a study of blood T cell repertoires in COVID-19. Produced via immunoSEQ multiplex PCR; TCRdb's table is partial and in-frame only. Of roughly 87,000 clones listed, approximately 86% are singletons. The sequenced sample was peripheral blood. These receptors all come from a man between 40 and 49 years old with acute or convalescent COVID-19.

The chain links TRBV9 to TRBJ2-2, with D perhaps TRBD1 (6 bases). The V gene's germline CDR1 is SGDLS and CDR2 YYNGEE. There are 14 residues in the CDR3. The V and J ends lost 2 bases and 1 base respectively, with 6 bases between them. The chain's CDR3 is CASSVGQNTGELFF. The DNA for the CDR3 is TGTGCCAGCAGCGTGGGACAGAACACCGGGGAGCTGTTTTTT.

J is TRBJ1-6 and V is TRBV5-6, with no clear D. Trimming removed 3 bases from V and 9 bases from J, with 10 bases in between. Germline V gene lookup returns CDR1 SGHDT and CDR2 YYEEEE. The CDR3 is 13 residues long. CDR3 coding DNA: TGTGCCAGCAGCTCACGCCGAGGTTCACCCCTCCACTTT. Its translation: CASSSRRGSPLHF.